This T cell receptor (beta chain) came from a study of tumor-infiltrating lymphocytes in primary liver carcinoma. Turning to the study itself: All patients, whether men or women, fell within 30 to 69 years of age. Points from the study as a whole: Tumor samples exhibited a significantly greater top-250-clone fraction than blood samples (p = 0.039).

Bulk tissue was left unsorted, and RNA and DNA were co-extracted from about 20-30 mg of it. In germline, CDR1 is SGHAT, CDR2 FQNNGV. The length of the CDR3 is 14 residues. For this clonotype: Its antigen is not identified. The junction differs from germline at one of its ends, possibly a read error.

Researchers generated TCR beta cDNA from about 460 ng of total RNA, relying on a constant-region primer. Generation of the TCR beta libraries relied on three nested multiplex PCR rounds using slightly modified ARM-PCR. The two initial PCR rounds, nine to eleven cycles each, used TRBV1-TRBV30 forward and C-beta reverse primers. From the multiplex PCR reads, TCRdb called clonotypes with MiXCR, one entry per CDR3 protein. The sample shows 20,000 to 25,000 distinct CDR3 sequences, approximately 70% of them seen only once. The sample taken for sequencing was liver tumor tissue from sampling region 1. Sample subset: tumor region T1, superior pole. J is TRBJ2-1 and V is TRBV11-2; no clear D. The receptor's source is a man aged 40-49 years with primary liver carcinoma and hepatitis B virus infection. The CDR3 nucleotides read TGTGCCAGCGGCTTATACCGGCTAGTTAATGAGCCGTTCTTC. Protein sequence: CASGLYRLVNEPFF.